The clone carrying this TCR beta chain was counted only a few times. This sample is part of a study of blood T cell repertoires in COVID-19. Study summary: The United States, Italy and Spain supplied acute and convalescent COVID-19 samples.

Cohort 3 donors counted as recovered after two negative PCRs, clearance, or resolved symptoms. In the original analysis: Nucleated cell counts were estimated from reference gene primer amplification. Using immunoSEQ multiplex PCR, the repertoire was profiled, and TCRdb retains in-frame clones only, with some absent. V, J and clone size are taken as reported in that table, and D and trimming were inferred from the DNA itself. The sample consists of 300,000 to 450,000 clones, around 87% of them appearing once. CDR1 LNHDA and CDR2 SQIVND come from the germline V gene (reference sequence). The CDR3 runs to 17 residues. V was trimmed by 4 bases and J by 1 base, leaving 17 bases between them.

The chain recombines TRBV19 with TRBJ1-3; D unresolved. Sequenced input: PBMCs or T cells enriched from blood (not recorded which). The TCR was taken from a young man who had recovered from COVID-19. The CDR3 sequence is CASSTKSVAHSGNTIYF. CDR3 nucleotide sequence: TGTGCCAGTAGTACTAAAAGCGTGGCACATTCTGGAAACACCATATATTTT. The variable domain in full, with the rest retrieved from reference TRBV19 and TRBJ1-3, is DGGITQSPKYLFRKEGQNVTLSCEQNLNHDAMYWYRQDPGQGLRLIYYSQIVNDFQKGDIAEGYSVSREKKESFPLTVTSAQKNPTAFYLCASSTKSVAHSGNTIYFGEGSWLTVV.